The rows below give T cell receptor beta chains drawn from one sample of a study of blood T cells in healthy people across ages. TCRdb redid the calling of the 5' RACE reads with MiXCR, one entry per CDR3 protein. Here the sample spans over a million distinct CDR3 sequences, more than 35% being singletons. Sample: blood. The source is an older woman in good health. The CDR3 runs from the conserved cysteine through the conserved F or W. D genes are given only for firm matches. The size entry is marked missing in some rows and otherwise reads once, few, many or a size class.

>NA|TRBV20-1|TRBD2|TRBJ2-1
TGCAGTGCCCAGGGACTAGCGGGAGGAGTCGATGAGCAGTTCTTC
CSAQGLAGGVDEQFF
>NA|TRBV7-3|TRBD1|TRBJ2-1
TGTGCCGGCAGCTCTACAGGGGGCCCTACGGATGAGCAGTTCTTC
CAGSSTGGPTDEQFF
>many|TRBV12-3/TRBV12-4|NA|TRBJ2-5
TGTGCCAGCAGCGGGGGACCAAAAGAGACCCAGTACTTC
CASSGGPKETQYF
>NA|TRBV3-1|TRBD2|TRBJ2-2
TGTGCCAGCAGCCGTGGTAGCGGGAGCACCGGGGAGCTGTTTTTT
CASSRGSGSTGELFF
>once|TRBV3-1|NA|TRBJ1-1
TGTGCCAGCAGCCAAGGCGGGGACACTGAAGCTTTCTTT
CASSQGGDTEAFF
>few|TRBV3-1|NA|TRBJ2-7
TGTGCCAGCAGCCAAAGTGCGTGGGGCTACGAGCAGTACTTC
CASSQSAWGYEQYF
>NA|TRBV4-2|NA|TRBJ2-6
TGTGCCAGCAGCTCCGGACGTTACGGGGCCAACGTCCTGACTTTC
CASSSGRYGANVLTF
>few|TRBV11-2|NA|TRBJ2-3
TGTGCCAGCAGCTTAGCCCAAGGTCTAGGGGTGGGCACAGATACGCAGTATTTT
CASSLAQGLGVGTDTQYF
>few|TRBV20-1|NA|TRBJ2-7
TGCAGTGCTAGAGATCTCTCGGGGGTTGCGAGCGAGCAGTACTTC
CSARDLSGVASEQYF
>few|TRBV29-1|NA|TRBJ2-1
TGCAGCGTCAGAGCCGGGACCGCGGAGTTCTTC
CSVRAGTAEFF
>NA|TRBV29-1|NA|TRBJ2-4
TGCAGCGTTTTAGTGCCTGGGGACATTCAGTACTTC
CSVLVPGDIQYF
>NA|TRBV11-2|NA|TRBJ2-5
TGTGCCAGCAGCCCCTTTTTCAGCGACCAAGAGACCCAGTGCTTC
CASSPFFSDQETQCF
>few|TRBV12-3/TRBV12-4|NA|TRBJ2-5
TGTGCCAGCAGTTTATATGATCTTCTCGAACACAATGAGCAGTACTTC
CASSLYDLLEHNEQYF
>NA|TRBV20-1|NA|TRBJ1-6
TGCAGTGCTAGTACTATGGGGGGTTCCTATAATTCACCCCTCCACTTT
CSASTMGGSYNSPLHF